The clone carrying this T cell receptor beta chain was seen once. Clones were read by immunoSEQ multiplex PCR, and TCRdb kept only the in-frame ones, dropping some. In the table there are approximately 110,000 clones, about nine tenths of which are singletons. This entry is derived from a study of control samples from healthy donors and cancer patients. Germline lookup yields CDR1 SGHNT and CDR2 YYREEE (reference sequence). With 5 bases clipped from V and 4 bases from J, the junction kept 7 bases outside the gene matches. This CDR3 is 14 amino acids long. This chain uses TRBV5-4 with TRBJ1-2, with 8 bases identical to TRBD1. The source material was blood. The TCR sequence derives from a human donor in good health. The donor label of this sample is uncertain. The CDR3 region has the DNA TGTGCCAGCAGATCGGACAGGGAGATCTATGGCTACACCTTC. It translates to CASRSDREIYGYTF.